This T cell receptor (beta chain) comes out of a study of blood T cells in healthy people across ages. A second PCR of about 6 to 11 cycles used a sample-barcoded 5' primer and a J-beta primer mix. TCRdb processed the 5' RACE reads anew with MiXCR; each CDR3 protein has one entry. The table records hundreds of thousands of distinct CDR3 sequences, 22% of them present only once. The germline V and J ends were trimmed by 6 bases and 7 bases, with 22 bases remaining between them. CDR3 length: 16 amino acids. Germline values: CDR1 MDHEN, CDR2 SYDVKM. Source material: blood. This rearrangement joins TRBV28 to TRBJ2-1; D ambiguous. This sequence originates from a man in his 70s in good health. The CDR3 nucleotides read TGTGCCAGCAGCCTCTACTCTGGGCCCTTGGGGAATGAGCAGTTCTTC. This encodes CASSLYSGPLGNEQFF.